The clone carrying this TCR beta chain was found a few times. Its specificity is unknown. This specimen comes from a study of regulatory T cells in long-lasting Graves disease. Broader study findings: TRBV28, TRBJ1-2 and TRBJ2-5 emerged as the favored segments in persistent disease. Sample size was small, which may have lowered accuracy.

Time point reported: persistent/refractory GD, antithyroid drugs over 5 years with positive TRAb. PBMCs were the source of the RNA used for TCR sequencing. Arm-PCR with iRepertoire HTBI primers amplified the CDR3 regions for these TCR beta libraries. TCRdb used MiXCR to reprocess the multiplex PCR reads, holding one entry per CDR3 protein. The sample contains under 450,000 distinct CDR3 sequences, roughly 20% of which appear only once. Germline V gene sequence: CDR1 MRHNA, CDR2 SNTAGT. The CDR3 is 15 residues long. Trimming took 7 bases from V and 0 from J, leaving 13 bases between them. The chain uses TRBV6-4 and TRBJ1-3, with no clear D. The receptor comes from a woman aged 40 to 49 with Graves disease. Material: peripheral blood mononuclear cells (PBMCs), obtained when the disease was refractory, from a patient treated with antithyroid drugs. CDR3 residues: CASMIKLNSGNTIYF. The CDR3, as DNA: TGTGCCAGCATGATCAAGCTGAACTCTGGAAACACCATATATTTT.